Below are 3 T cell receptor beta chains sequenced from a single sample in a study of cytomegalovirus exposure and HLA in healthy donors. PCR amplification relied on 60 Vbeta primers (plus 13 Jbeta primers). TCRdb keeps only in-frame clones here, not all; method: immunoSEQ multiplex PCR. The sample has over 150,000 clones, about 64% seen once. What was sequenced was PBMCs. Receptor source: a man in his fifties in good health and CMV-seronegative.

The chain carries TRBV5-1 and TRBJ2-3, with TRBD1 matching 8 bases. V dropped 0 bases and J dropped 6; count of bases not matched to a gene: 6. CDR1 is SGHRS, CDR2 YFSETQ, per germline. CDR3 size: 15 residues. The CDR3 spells CASSLESGGGDTQYF. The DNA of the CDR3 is TGCGCCAGCAGCTTGGAGTCAGGGGGCGGGGATACGCAGTATTTT.

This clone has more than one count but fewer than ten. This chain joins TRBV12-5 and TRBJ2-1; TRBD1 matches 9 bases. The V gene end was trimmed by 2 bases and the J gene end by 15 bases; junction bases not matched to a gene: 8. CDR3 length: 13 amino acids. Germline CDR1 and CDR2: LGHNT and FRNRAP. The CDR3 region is CASGLSGSGQGFF. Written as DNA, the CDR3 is TGTGCTAGTGGTTTGTCCGGGTCGGGACAGGGGTTCTTC.

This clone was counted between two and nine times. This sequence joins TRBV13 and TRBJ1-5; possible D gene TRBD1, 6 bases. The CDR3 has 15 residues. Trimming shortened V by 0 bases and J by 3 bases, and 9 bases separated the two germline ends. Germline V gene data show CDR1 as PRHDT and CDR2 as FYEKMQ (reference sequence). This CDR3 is CASSLGRGHNQPQHF. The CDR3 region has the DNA TGTGCCAGCAGCTTAGGGAGGGGACACAATCAGCCCCAGCATTTT.